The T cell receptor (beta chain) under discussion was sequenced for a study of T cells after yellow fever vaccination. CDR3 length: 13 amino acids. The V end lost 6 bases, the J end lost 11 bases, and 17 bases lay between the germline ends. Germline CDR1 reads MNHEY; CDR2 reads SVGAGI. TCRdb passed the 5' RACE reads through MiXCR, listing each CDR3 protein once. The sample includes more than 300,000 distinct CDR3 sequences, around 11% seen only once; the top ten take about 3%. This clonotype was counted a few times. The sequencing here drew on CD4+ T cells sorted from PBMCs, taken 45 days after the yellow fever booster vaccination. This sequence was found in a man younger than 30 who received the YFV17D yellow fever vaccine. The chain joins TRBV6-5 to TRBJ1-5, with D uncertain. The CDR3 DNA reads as TGTGCCAGCAGAAATATTGAGGGAGAGACCCAGCATTTT. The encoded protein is CASRNIEGETQHF.